One sample yielded the 30 T cell receptor beta chains listed below, sequenced in a study of blood T cell repertoires in COVID-19. Sequencing used immunoSEQ multiplex PCR; TCRdb keeps in-frame clones, though not all of them. The sample holds more than 300,000 clones, 86% seen once. Sequencing was done on a sample of peripheral blood. Every receptor here comes from a woman aged 45-65 years with acute or convalescent COVID-19.

The chain uses TRBV19 and TRBJ1-5, with 7 bases fitting TRBD1. V lost 5 bases and J lost 7; bases outside the gene matches: 11. Germline CDR1 reads LNHDA; CDR2 reads SQIVND (reference sequence). This CDR3 comprises 15 residues. In DNA, the CDR3 is TGTGCCAGTAGTGGGCAGGGGGTCTCTAGGCAGCCCCAGCATTTT. Translation gives CASSGQGVSRQPQHF.

The CDR3 sequence: CASSADSTGELFF. DNA of the CDR3: TGTGCCAGCAGCGCGGACAGCACCGGGGAGCTGTTTTTT. This sequence joins TRBV11-2 and TRBJ2-2, with D possibly TRBD1 on 6 matching bases. Germline values: CDR1 SGHAT, CDR2 FQNNGV. The CDR3 sequence is 13 residues long. V lost 5 bases to trimming and J lost 4 bases, with 8 bases between them.

The chain employs TRBV5-4 and TRBJ2-2, with D perhaps matching TRBD1 (8 bases). The germline V gene has CDR1 SGHNT and CDR2 YYREEE (reference sequence). Trimming stripped 3 bases from V and 7 bases from J, with 10 bases between. This CDR3 has 13 residues. CDR3 residues: CASSYRGGGELFF. CDR3 nucleotides: TGTGCCAGCAGCTACAGGGGGGGCGGGGAGCTGTTTTTT.

This clone came up a few times. Different DNA sequences within this sample yield the same CDR3. The chain joins TRBV18 to TRBJ2-7, with 7 bases matching TRBD1. Germline CDR1 is KGHSH and CDR2 is LQKENI. V was pared by 3 bases and J by 3 bases, with 2 bases of the junction left unmatched. The CDR3 runs to 13 residues. The CDR3 loop is CASSPRQGYEQYF. CDR3 DNA sequence: TGTGCCAGCTCACCTCGACAGGGCTACGAGCAGTACTTC.

This chain joins TRBV11-3 and TRBJ2-2; 16 nucleotides align to TRBD2. The CDR3 sequence is 17 residues long. V gave up 5 bases and J gave up 6 bases; unmatched junction bases: 6. The germline V gene encodes CDR1 SGHNT and CDR2 YENEEA. The CDR3 bases are TGTGCCAGCAGCCCCCGCGGGACTAGCGGGAGGGCCGGGGAGCTGTTTTTT. Translated, it gives CASSPRGTSGRAGELFF. Using reference TRBV11-3 and TRBJ2-2 for the parts outside the CDR3, the full variable domain is EAGVVQSPRYKIIEKKQPVAFWCNPISGHNTLYWYLQNLGQGPELLIRYENEEAVDDSQLPKDRFSAERLKGVDSTLKIQPAELGDSAVYLCASSPRGTSGRAGELFFGEGSRLTVL.

V gene TRBV5-4 combines with J gene TRBJ1-2, with D maybe TRBD1 (5 bases). The CDR3 has 14 amino acids. Germline lookup yields CDR1 SGHNT and CDR2 YYREEE (reference sequence). V was clipped by 1 base and J by 0 bases, with 7 bases between them. The CDR3 loop is CASSLRTTNYGYTF. For the CDR3, the DNA is TGTGCCAGCAGCTTGCGGACAACTAACTATGGCTACACCTTC. Using reference TRBV5-4 and TRBJ1-2 for the parts outside the CDR3, the full variable domain is ETGVTQSPTHLIKTRGQQVTLRCSSQSGHNTVSWYQQALGQGPQFIFQYYREEENGRGNFPPRFSGLQFPNYSSELNVNALELDDSALYLCASSLRTTNYGYTFGSGTRLTVV.

CDR3 loop: CASRLALAGVSSYNEQFF. For the CDR3, the DNA is TGCGCCAGCAGACTGGCTCTAGCGGGGGTGAGCTCCTACAATGAGCAGTTCTTC. The V call is TRBV5-1, the J call TRBJ2-1; 10 nucleotides agree with TRBD2. This CDR3 has 18 residues. Germline CDR1 reads SGHRS; CDR2 reads YFSETQ. Losses at the gene ends were 5 bases for V and 0 bases for J; bases not matched to a gene: 11.

V usage is TRBV28 and J usage is TRBJ2-1, with D uncertain. Looked up from germline, CDR1 is MDHEN and CDR2 is SYDVKM. Between the trimmed V and J ends, which lost 3 bases and 3 bases, there was a span of 6 bases. This CDR3 contains 13 residues. In DNA, the CDR3 is TGTGCCAGCAGTTTTAAACTCTACAATGAGCAGTTCTTC. Translated, it gives CASSFKLYNEQFF.

This chain connects TRBV18 to TRBJ2-7; the D is unclear. The germline V gene has CDR1 KGHSH and CDR2 LQKENI. This CDR3 has 11 amino acids. The germline V and J ends were trimmed by 8 bases and 6 bases, with 11 bases remaining between them. The CDR3 DNA follows: TGTGCCAGCACAGAAGGCTCCGAGCAGTACTTC. This gives the protein CASTEGSEQYF.

The chain joins TRBV7-3 to TRBJ2-7; possible D gene TRBD2, 6 bases. The germline V gene encodes CDR1 SGHTA and CDR2 FQGTGA. CDR3 length: 15 residues. V gave up 11 bases and J gave up 3 bases, with 23 bases separating them. The CDR3 here is CAARGTSPRCYEQYF. DNA of the CDR3: TGTGCCGCGCGGGGTACTAGTCCTAGATGCTACGAGCAGTACTTC.

The rearrangement uses TRBV4-1 and TRBJ1-5; TRBD1 might be the D (6 bases). Germline lookup yields CDR1 MGHRA and CDR2 YSYEKL. The germline V and J ends were trimmed by 2 bases and 0 bases, with 8 bases remaining between them. This CDR3 is built from 15 residues. As DNA, the CDR3 is TGCGCCAGCAGCCAAACAGGGTATAGCAATCAGCCCCAGCATTTT. It codes for CASSQTGYSNQPQHF.

Concerning this clone: Other DNA sequences in this specimen translate into the identical CDR3. The CDR3 region has the DNA TGCGCCAGCAGCTTGGTAGCTAGCGGAAGCACAGATACGCAGTATTTT. It translates to CASSLVASGSTDTQYF. The chain links TRBV5-1 to TRBJ2-3; 7 nucleotides align to TRBD2. The germline gives CDR1 SGHRS, CDR2 YFSETQ. V was pared by 0 bases and J by 0 bases, with 4 bases of the junction left unmatched. This CDR3 is built from 16 residues.

The chain employs TRBV9 and TRBJ1-2; possibly TRBD1 for D (5 bases). Germline V gene data show CDR1 as SGDLS and CDR2 as YYNGEE. The CDR3 loop spans 13 amino acids. V was pared by 4 bases and J by 5 bases, with 12 bases between. The CDR3 spells CASSRSPGYGYTF. The CDR3, as DNA: TGTGCCAGCAGCCGGAGTCCAGGGTATGGCTACACCTTC.

The V call is TRBV27, the J call TRBJ1-1; 7 nucleotides align to TRBD1. The CDR3 has 15 residues. Germline-derived CDR1 and CDR2 are MNHEY and SMNVEV (reference sequence). Losses at the gene ends were 5 bases for V and 2 bases for J; bases not matched to a gene: 8. In DNA, the CDR3 is TGTGCCAGCAGTCCCCGGACAGGTTTTAACACTGAAGCTTTCTTT. Its translation is CASSPRTGFNTEAFF.

This clone was seen a single time. Other DNA sequences in the sample encode the same CDR3. The chain recombines TRBV11-3 with TRBJ2-3; the match to TRBD2 covers 7 bases. CDR3 length equals 14 residues. V shed 6 bases and J 2 bases; nucleotides not matched to a gene: 5. Germline assignment: CDR1 SGHNT and CDR2 YENEEA. The CDR3 is CASSSSGATDTQYF. DNA for the CDR3: TGTGCCAGCAGTTCCAGCGGGGCCACAGATACGCAGTATTTT.

The genes are TRBV7-8 and TRBJ1-2; TRBD1 agrees at 7 bases. Germline loops: CDR1 SGHVS, CDR2 FQNEAQ. With V trimmed by 5 bases and J by 5 bases, 14 bases remained unmatched. The CDR3 contains 16 residues. The CDR3 DNA is TGTGCCAGCAGCCTCACGACAGGGTCAACTATGTATGGCTACACCTTC. Its protein product is CASSLTTGSTMYGYTF.

This clone has just one count. This sample includes further DNA sequences coding for the same CDR3. CDR3 sequence reads: CASSLVRETQYF. The DNA of the CDR3 is TGTGCCAGCAGCTTAGTGCGTGAGACCCAGTACTTC. The J gene is TRBJ2-5, the V gene TRBV7-9; D gene unclear. CDR3 size: 12 residues. Trimming removed 1 base at V and 5 bases at J, with 5 bases between. Germline V gives CDR1 SEHNR, CDR2 FQNEAQ (reference sequence).

The chain employs TRBV7-2 and TRBJ2-7; 7 bases line up with TRBD2. Unmatched junction bases numbered 6, after V lost 4 bases and J lost 0 bases. The CDR3 has 15 amino acids. Germline V gene sequence: CDR1 SGHTA, CDR2 FQGNSA. Here the CDR3 DNA reads TGTGCCAGCAGCTCCCAGACTAGCAGCTCCTACGAGCAGTACTTC. Protein product: CASSSQTSSSYEQYF.

CDR3 sequence (DNA): TGTGCCAGCTCACCATCGACAGGGTATGCCGGGGAGCTGTTTTTT. Translation: CASSPSTGYAGELFF. The rearrangement joins TRBV18 to TRBJ2-2, with 7 positions matching TRBD1. The CDR3 runs 15 residues. With 2 bases clipped from V and 6 bases from J, the junction kept 6 bases outside the gene matches. CDR1 is KGHSH and CDR2 is LQKENI in the germline V gene. The whole variable domain, filled in from reference TRBV18 and TRBJ2-2, reads NAGVMQNPRHLVRRRGQEARLRCSPMKGHSHVYWYRQLPEEGLKFMVYLQKENIIDESGMPKERFSAEFPKEGPSILRIQQVVRGDSAAYFCASSPSTGYAGELFFGEGSRLTVL.

This rearrangement joins TRBV19 to TRBJ2-7; D perhaps matches TRBD2 (5 bases). The CDR3 covers 14 residues. Germline V gene data show CDR1 as LNHDA and CDR2 as SQIVND (reference sequence). The V end lost 9 bases, the J end lost 4 bases, and 19 bases lay between the germline ends. The CDR3 region has the DNA TGTGCCAGCAAGCCAACGGGGATGGGATACGAGCAGTACTTC. Translated: CASKPTGMGYEQYF.

This sequence joins TRBV29-1 and TRBJ2-5, with 10 nucleotides matching TRBD1. CDR3 length equals 14 residues. The junction had 3 bases not matched to a gene; V was cut back by 4 bases and J by 1 base. The germline V gene has CDR1 SQVTM and CDR2 ANQGSEA. This chain's CDR3 is CSVAGQGTQETQYF. In DNA, the CDR3 is TGCAGCGTTGCGGGACAGGGGACCCAAGAGACCCAGTACTTC.

The chain is built from TRBV4-1 and TRBJ2-7; 8 bases fit TRBD2. The CDR3 has 15 residues. With V trimmed by 3 bases and J by 2 bases, 6 bases remained unmatched. Germline loops: CDR1 MGHRA, CDR2 YSYEKL. In DNA form, the CDR3 reads TGCGCCAGCAGCCAGTGGGCGGGAGGCACCTACGAGCAGTACTTC. As protein: CASSQWAGGTYEQYF.

The CDR3 nucleotides are TGTGCCAGCAGTCACCCTAGCGGGAGTGGCTCCTACGAGCAGTACTTC. Translating it yields CASSHPSGSGSYEQYF. The chain has TRBV6-2 or TRBV6-3 and TRBJ2-7; 10 positions match TRBD2. V was clipped by 5 bases and J by 0 bases; unmatched bases: 7. Germline V gene data show CDR1 as MNHEY and CDR2 as SVGEGT. The CDR3 has 16 amino acids.

The chain couples TRBV19 to TRBJ1-2; D not certain. The CDR3 consists of 14 residues. Trimming shortened V by 0 bases and J by 1 base, and 6 bases separated the two germline ends. Germline V gene lookup returns CDR1 LNHDA and CDR2 SQIVND (reference sequence). The DNA for the CDR3 is TGTGCCAGTAGTATAGAAGGCGGTAACTATGGCTACACCTTC. Translated, it gives CASSIEGGNYGYTF. The complete variable domain, with remaining parts taken from reference TRBV19 and TRBJ1-2, reads DGGITQSPKYLFRKEGQNVTLSCEQNLNHDAMYWYRQDPGQGLRLIYYSQIVNDFQKGDIAEGYSVSREKKESFPLTVTSAQKNPTAFYLCASSIEGGNYGYTFGSGTRLTVV.

The rearrangement links TRBV12-3 or TRBV12-4 to TRBJ2-7; D is perhaps TRBD2 (6 bases). V gave up 8 bases and J gave up 2 bases, with 10 bases separating them. This CDR3 is built from 12 residues. CDR3 DNA sequence: TGTGCCAGCGGTAGACTAGCCTACGAGCAGTACTTC. Its protein is CASGRLAYEQYF.

V and J are TRBV11-2 and TRBJ1-2; D possibly corresponds to TRBD1 (6 bases). The CDR3 is made up of 13 amino acids. Trimming took 3 bases from V and 4 from J, leaving 9 bases between them. CDR1 is SGHAT and CDR2 is FQNNGV in the germline V gene. CDR3 sequence (DNA): TGTGCCAGCAGCTTTGGGGGCGGCTATGGCTACACCTTC. Protein product: CASSFGGGYGYTF.

V gene TRBV7-9 combines with J gene TRBJ2-7; 16 bases are a match to TRBD2. J gave up 2 bases and V 4 bases, and 5 bases lay outside the gene matches. The CDR3 is made up of 17 amino acids. CDR1 and CDR2 (germline): SEHNR, FQNEAQ (reference sequence). CDR3 nucleotide sequence: TGTGCCAGCAGCTCAAGGGGACTAGCGGGGGGGCCCTACGAGCAGTACTTC. It specifies CASSSRGLAGGPYEQYF.

V gene TRBV28 combines with J gene TRBJ1-2, with D unresolved. Trimming removed 11 bases at V and 4 bases at J, with 17 bases between. Per the germline V gene, CDR1 is MDHEN and CDR2 is SYDVKM. This CDR3 region has 13 residues. CDR3 protein: CAVSPGFGYGYTF. In nucleotides, the CDR3 is TGTGCCGTCTCCCCCGGGTTTGGCTATGGCTACACCTTC.

The chain recombines TRBV5-4 with TRBJ1-1; 8 bases are shared with TRBD1. The germline gives CDR1 SGHNT, CDR2 YYREEE (reference sequence). The junction had 8 bases not matched to a gene; V was cut back by 4 bases and J by 3 bases. The CDR3 covers 15 residues. CDR3 in amino acids: CASSLGQGFDTEAFF. The CDR3 DNA is TGTGCCAGCAGCCTAGGACAGGGATTCGACACTGAAGCTTTCTTT.

The V and J genes are TRBV14 and TRBJ2-7; D is perhaps TRBD1 (6 bases). The germline V gene encodes CDR1 SGHDN and CDR2 FVKESK. Trimming cost V 2 bases and J 3 bases, with 14 bases left between them. The CDR3 spans 15 residues. The CDR3 nucleotides are TGTGCCAGCAGCCAAACATACAGGGTTGGCTACGAGCAGTACTTC. The encoded protein is CASSQTYRVGYEQYF.